Shown below are 7 T cell receptor beta chains from a single sample sequenced in a study of T cells in Graves' hyperthyroidism and ophthalmopathy. TCR beta CDR3 region amplification was performed from RNA transcripts. The HTBI primer set drove a first-round RT-PCR of the TCR CDR3. In TCRdb, the multiplex PCR reads were re-called with MiXCR into one record per CDR3 protein. The table has 400,000 to 600,000 distinct CDR3 sequences, 16% seen once. The material sequenced was blood. The origin of the receptors is a young woman with Graves' ophthalmopathy.

The chain has TRBV6-9 and TRBJ2-1; 7 nucleotides agree with TRBD2. V shed 2 bases and J 4 bases; nucleotides not matched to a gene: 11. CDR1 and CDR2 (germline): MNHGY, SVAAGI. This CDR3 spans 17 amino acids. The CDR3 DNA follows: TGTGCCAGCAGTTATGGGTTCCTAGCGGTAGGGTACAATGAGCAGTTCTTC. Amino acids: CASSYGFLAVGYNEQFF.

The J gene is TRBJ1-5, the V gene TRBV27; D is possibly TRBD1 (6 bases). The germline V gene encodes CDR1 MNHEY and CDR2 SMNVEV (reference sequence). CDR3 length: 14 amino acids. V was trimmed by 7 bases and J by 3 bases, leaving 13 bases between them. The chain's CDR3 is CASNPYRDNQPQHF. The DNA for the CDR3 is TGTGCCAGCAATCCGTACAGGGACAATCAGCCCCAGCATTTT.

The chain combines TRBV2 with TRBJ2-3; D gene uncertain. Trimming took off 7 bases at V and 1 base at J, with 12 bases between the two ends. The CDR3 covers 14 residues. Germline assignment: CDR1 SNHLY and CDR2 FYNNEI. The CDR3 DNA reads as TGTGCCAGCAAGTTCGAGCAGGGCACAGATACGCAGTATTTT. This codes for CASKFEQGTDTQYF.

This chain connects TRBV19 to TRBJ2-1, with 8 bases fitting TRBD1. Germline V gene sequence: CDR1 LNHDA, CDR2 SQIVND (reference sequence). With 0 bases clipped from V and 3 bases from J, the junction kept 1 base outside the gene matches. This CDR3 is built from 15 residues. The CDR3 nucleotides are TGTGCCAGTAGTATAGAAACAGGGGGCTACAATGAGCAGTTCTTC. Encoded protein: CASSIETGGYNEQFF. Together with reference TRBV19 and TRBJ2-1, the CDR3 gives the full variable domain: DGGITQSPKYLFRKEGQNVTLSCEQNLNHDAMYWYRQDPGQGLRLIYYSQIVNDFQKGDIAEGYSVSREKKESFPLTVTSAQKNPTAFYLCASSIETGGYNEQFFGPGTRLTVL.

This clonotype was counted at least ten times. The chain uses TRBV12-3 or TRBV12-4 and TRBJ1-3; D gene unclear. The CDR3 consists of 15 residues. V lost 6 bases and J 6 bases, leaving 18 bases between the germline ends. The CDR3: CASSIGSRAINTIYF. The CDR3 bases are TGTGCCAGCAGCATCGGGTCCCGAGCGATAAACACCATATATTTT.

This rearrangement joins TRBV5-4 to TRBJ2-1; D is undetermined. Trimming stripped 8 bases from V and 0 bases from J, with 9 bases between. CDR1 and CDR2 from the germline V gene are SGHNT and YYREEE (reference sequence). The CDR3 is 13 residues long. The CDR3 DNA follows: TGTGCCAGTACCCCGAACTCCTACAATGAGCAGTTCTTC. Translated, it gives CASTPNSYNEQFF.

Ten or more counts support this clonotype. The V call is TRBV6-2 or TRBV6-3, the J call TRBJ2-5; D remains unclear. The germline V gene has CDR1 MNHEY and CDR2 SVGEGT. The CDR3 is made up of 14 amino acids. V was pared by 1 base and J by 4 bases, with 10 bases between. CDR3 bases: TGTGCCAGCAGTTACTTGTGGGCGGCAGAGACCCAGTACTTC. As protein: CASSYLWAAETQYF.